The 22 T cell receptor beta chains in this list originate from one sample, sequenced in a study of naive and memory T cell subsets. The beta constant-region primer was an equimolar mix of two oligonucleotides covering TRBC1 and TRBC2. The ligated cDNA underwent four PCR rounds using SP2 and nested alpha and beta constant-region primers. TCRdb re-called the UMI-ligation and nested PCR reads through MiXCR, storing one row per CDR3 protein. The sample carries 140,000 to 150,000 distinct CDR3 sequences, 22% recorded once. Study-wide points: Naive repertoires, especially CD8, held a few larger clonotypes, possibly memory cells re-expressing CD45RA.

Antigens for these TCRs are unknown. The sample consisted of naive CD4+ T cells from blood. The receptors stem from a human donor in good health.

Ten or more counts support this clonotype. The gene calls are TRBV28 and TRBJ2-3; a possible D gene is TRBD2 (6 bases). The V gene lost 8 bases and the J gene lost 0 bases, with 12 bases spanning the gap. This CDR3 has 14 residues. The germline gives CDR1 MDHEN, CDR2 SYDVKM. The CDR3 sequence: CASRISGSTDTQYF. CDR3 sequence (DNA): TGTGCCAGCCGGATTAGCGGAAGCACAGATACGCAGTATTTT.

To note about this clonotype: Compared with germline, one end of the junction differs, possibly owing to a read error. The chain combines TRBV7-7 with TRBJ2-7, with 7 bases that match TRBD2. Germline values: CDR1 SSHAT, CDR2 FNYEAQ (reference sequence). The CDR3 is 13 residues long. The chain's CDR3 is CASSTGGSYEQYF. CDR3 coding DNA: TGTGCTAGCAGTACGGGAGGTAGCTACGAGCAGTACTTC.

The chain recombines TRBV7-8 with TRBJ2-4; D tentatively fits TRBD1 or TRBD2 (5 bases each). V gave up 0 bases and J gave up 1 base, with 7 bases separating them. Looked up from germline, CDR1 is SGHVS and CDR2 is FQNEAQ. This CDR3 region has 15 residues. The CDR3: CASSLAGTAKNIQYF. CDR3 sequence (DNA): TGTGCCAGCAGCTTAGCAGGGACGGCCAAAAACATTCAGTACTTC.

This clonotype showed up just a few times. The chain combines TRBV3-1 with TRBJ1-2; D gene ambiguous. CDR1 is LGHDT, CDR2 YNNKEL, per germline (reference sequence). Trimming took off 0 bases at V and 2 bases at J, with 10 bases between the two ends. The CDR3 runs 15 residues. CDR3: CASSQDFDPNYGYTF. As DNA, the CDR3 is TGTGCCAGCAGCCAAGATTTCGACCCCAACTATGGCTACACCTTC. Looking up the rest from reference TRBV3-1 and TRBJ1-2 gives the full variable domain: DTAVSQTPKYLVTQMGNDKSIKCEQNLGHDTMYWYKQDSKKFLKIMFSYNNKELIINETVPNRFSPKSPDKAHLNLHINSLELGDSAVYFCASSQDFDPNYGYTFGSGTRLTVV.

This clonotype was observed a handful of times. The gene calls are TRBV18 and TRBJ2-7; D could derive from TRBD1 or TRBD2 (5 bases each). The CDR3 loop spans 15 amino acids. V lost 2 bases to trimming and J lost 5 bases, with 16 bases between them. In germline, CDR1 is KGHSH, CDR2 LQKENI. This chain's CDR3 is CASSPGGPANHEQYF. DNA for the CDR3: TGTGCCAGCTCACCAGGGGGACCCGCTAACCACGAGCAGTACTTC.

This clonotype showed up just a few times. The CDR3 bases are TGTGCCAGCAGCTTAGTGAGGCAGCCGACAGATACGCAGTATTTT. Translating gives CASSLVRQPTDTQYF. The chain uses TRBV11-2 and TRBJ2-3; D is unclear. V lost 1 base to trimming and J lost 3 bases, with 11 bases between them. Germline V gene sequence: CDR1 SGHAT, CDR2 FQNNGV. The CDR3 runs to 15 residues.

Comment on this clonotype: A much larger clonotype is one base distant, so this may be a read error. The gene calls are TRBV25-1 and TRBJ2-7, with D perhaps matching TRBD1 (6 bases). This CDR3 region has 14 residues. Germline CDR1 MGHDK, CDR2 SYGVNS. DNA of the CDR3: TGTGCCAGCAGTGAATCAGGGGACCCCTACGGGCAGTACTTC. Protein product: CASSESGDPYGQYF.

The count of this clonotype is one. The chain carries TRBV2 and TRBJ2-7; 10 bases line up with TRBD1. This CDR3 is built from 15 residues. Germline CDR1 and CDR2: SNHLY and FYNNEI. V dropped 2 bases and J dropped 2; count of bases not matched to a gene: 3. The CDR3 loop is CASSEHGQGAYEQYF. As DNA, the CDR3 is TGTGCCAGCAGTGAACACGGACAGGGGGCCTACGAGCAGTACTTC. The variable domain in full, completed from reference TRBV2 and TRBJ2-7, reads EPEVTQTPSHQVTQMGQEVILRCVPISNHLYFYWYRQILGQKVEFLVSFYNNEISEKSEIFDDQFSVERPDGSNFTLKIRSTKLEDSAMYFCASSEHGQGAYEQYFGPGTRLTVT.

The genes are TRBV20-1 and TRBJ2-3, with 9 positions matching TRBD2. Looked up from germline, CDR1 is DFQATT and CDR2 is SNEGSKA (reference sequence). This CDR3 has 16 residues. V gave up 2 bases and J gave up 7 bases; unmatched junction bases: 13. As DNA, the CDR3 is TGCAGTGCTAGACGGGTCTTGGCGGGAGGGCCAAATACGCAGTATTTT. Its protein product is CSARRVLAGGPNTQYF.

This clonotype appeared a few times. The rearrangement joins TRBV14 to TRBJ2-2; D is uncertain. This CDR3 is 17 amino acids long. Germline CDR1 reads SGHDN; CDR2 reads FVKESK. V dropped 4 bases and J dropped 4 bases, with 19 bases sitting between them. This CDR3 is CASSPQSTFTSTGELFF. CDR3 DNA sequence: TGTGCCAGCAGCCCTCAATCGACTTTTACGAGCACCGGGGAGCTGTTTTTT. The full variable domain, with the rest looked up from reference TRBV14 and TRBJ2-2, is EAGVTQFPSHSVIEKGQTVTLRCDPISGHDNLYWYRRVMGKEIKFLLHFVKESKQDESGMPNNRFLAERTGGTYSTLKVQPAELEDSGVYFCASSPQSTFTSTGELFFGEGSRLTVL.

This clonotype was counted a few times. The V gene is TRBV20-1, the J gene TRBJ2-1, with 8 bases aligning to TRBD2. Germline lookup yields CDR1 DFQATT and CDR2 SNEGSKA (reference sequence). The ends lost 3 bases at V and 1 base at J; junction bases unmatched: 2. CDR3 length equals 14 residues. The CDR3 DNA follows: TGCAGTGCTAGGAAGCGGGAGTCCTACAATGAGCAGTTCTTC. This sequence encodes CSARKRESYNEQFF.

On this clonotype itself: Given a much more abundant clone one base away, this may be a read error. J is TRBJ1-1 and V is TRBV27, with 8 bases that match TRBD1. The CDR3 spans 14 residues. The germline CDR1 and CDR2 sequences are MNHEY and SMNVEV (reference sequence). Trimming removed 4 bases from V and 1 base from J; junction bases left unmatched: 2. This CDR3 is CASSYGTGNTEAFF. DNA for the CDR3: TGTGCCAGCAGTTATGGGACAGGGAACACTGAAGCTTTCTTT.

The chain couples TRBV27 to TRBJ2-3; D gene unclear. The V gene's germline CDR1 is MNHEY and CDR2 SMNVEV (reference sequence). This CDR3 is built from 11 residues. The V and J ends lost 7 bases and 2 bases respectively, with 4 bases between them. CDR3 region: CASTSTDTQYF. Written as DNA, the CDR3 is TGTGCCAGCACCTCCACAGATACGCAGTATTTT.

CDR3 region: CASRTGTGGAELAKNIQYF. The DNA of the CDR3 is TGTGCCAGCAGAACCGGCACAGGGGGGGCCGAACTAGCCAAAAACATTCAGTACTTC. The gene calls are TRBV6-6 and TRBJ2-4, with D possibly being TRBD1 (8 bases). With 6 bases removed from V and 0 bases from J, the gap between germline ends came to 24 bases. The germline gives CDR1 MNHNY, CDR2 SVGAGI (reference sequence). The CDR3 runs 19 residues.

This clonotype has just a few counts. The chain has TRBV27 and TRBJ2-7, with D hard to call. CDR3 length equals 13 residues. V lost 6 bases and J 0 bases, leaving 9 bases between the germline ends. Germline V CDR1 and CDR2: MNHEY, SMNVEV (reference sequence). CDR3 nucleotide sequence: TGTGCCAGCAGCCCTAGTCTCTCCTACGAGCAGTACTTC. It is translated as CASSPSLSYEQYF.

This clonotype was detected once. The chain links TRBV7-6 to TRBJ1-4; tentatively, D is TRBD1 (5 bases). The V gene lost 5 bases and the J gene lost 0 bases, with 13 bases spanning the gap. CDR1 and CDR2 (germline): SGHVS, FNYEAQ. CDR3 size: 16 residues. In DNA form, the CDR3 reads TGTGCCAGCAGCAAGCGGCAGGGCTCAACTAATGAAAAACTGTTTTTT. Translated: CASSKRQGSTNEKLFF.

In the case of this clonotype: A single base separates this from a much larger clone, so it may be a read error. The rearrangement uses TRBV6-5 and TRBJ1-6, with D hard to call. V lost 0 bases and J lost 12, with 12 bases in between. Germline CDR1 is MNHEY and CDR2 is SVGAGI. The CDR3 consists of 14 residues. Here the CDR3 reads CASSYSMSYLPLHF. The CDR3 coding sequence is TGTGCCAGCAGTTACTCGATGTCTTATTTACCCCTCCACTTT.

DNA of the CDR3: TGCAGTGCTAGAAGGGTAGGGAGGAATTCCTACGAGCAGTACTTC. Its protein product is CSARRVGRNSYEQYF. This rearrangement joins TRBV20-1 to TRBJ2-7; D may be TRBD2 (6 bases). The CDR3 length is 15 residues. Trimming stripped 2 bases from V and 1 base from J, with 15 bases between. Germline loops: CDR1 DFQATT, CDR2 SNEGSKA (reference sequence).

The CDR3 DNA sequence: TGTGCCAGCAGCCTGACAGGGTTAGGCAATCAGCCCCAGCATTTT. This encodes CASSLTGLGNQPQHF. The chain combines TRBV7-2 with TRBJ1-5; TRBD1 matches 7 bases. Germline V gene lookup returns CDR1 SGHTA and CDR2 FQGNSA. J gave up 2 bases and V 5 bases, and 6 bases lay outside the gene matches. The CDR3 is made up of 15 amino acids.

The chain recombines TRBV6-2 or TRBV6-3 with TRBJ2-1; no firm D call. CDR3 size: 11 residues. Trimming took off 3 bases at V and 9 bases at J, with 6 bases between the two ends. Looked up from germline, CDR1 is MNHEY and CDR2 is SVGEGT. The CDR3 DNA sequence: TGTGCCAGCAGTTATAGGACTGAGCAGTTCTTC. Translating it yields CASSYRTEQFF.

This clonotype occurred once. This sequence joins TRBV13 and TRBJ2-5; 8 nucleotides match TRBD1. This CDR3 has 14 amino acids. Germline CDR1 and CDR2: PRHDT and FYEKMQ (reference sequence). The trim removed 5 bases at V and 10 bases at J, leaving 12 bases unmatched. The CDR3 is CASSQTGAVGIQYF. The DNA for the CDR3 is TGTGCCAGCAGCCAGACAGGGGCCGTAGGGATCCAGTACTTC. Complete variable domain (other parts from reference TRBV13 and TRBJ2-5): AAGVIQSPRHLIKEKRETATLKCYPIPRHDTVYWYQQGPGQDPQFLISFYEKMQSDKGSIPDRFSAQQFSDYHSELNMSSLELGDSALYFCASSQTGAVGIQYFGPGTRLLVL.

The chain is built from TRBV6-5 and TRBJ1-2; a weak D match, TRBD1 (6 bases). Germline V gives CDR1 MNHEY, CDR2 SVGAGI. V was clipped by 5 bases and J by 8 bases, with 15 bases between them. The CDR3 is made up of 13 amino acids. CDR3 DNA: TGTGCCAGCAGTAGATCAGGGGATAGGGGCTACACCTTC. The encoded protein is CASSRSGDRGYTF.